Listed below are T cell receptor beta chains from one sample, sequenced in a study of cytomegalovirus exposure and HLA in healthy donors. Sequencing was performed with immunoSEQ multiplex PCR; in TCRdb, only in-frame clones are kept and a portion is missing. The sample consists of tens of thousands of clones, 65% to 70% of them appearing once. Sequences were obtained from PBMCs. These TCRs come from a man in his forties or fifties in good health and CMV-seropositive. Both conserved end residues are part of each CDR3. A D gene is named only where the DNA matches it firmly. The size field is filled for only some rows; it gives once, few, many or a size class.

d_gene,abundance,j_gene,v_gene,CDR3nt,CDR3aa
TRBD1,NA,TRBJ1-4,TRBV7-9,TGTGCCAGCAGCTCCTCGGGACAGGGAATGGGTGAAAAACTGTTTTTT,CASSSSGQGMGEKLFF
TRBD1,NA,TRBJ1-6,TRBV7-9,TGTGCCAGCAGCTTACAAGGCTCAGGGGGTTTGATTTCACCCCTCCACTTT,CASSLQGSGGLISPLHF
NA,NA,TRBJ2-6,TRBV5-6,TGTGCCAGCAGCTTGTTAGCTGGGGCCAACGTCCTGACTTTC,CASSLLAGANVLTF
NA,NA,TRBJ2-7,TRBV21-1,TGTGCCAGCAGCAAACGAAGGACTAGCCCCTACGAGCAGTACTTC,CASSKRRTSPYEQYF
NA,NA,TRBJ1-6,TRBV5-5,TGTGCCAGCAGCTCACGAGGACGCGGGGGCTGGTCACCCCTCCACTTT,CASSSRGRGGWSPLHF
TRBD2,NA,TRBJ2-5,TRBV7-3,TGTGCCAGCAGCCCCGCGGGACTAGCGGGGGGAAGTGAGACCCAGTACTTC,CASSPAGLAGGSETQYF
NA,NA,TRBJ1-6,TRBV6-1,TGTGCCAGCAGTGGGACAGCAAATTCACCCCTCCACTTT,CASSGTANSPLHF
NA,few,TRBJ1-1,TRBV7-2,TGTGCCAGCACCCAAACGACCTCGGGGTGGAACACTGAAGCTTTCTTT,CASTQTTSGWNTEAFF
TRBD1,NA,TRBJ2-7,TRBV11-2,TGTGCCAGCAGCCCCGAGGGACAGGGGGCCTACGAGCAGTACTTC,CASSPEGQGAYEQYF
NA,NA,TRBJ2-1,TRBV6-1,TGTGCCAGCAGTGCGGGACTTCGATACAATGAGCAGTTCTTC,CASSAGLRYNEQFF
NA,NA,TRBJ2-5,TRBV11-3,TGTGCCAGCAGCTTAGATGACAGCGACCAAGAGACCCAGTACTTC,CASSLDDSDQETQYF
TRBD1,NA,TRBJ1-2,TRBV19,TGTGCCAGTAGGGGGTGGACAGGGGGCACCTATGGCTACACCTTC,CASRGWTGGTYGYTF
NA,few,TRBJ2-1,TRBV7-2,TGTGCCAGCAGCTTAATCGGCAATGAGCAGTTCTTC,CASSLIGNEQFF